This TCR beta chain originates from a study of regulatory T cells in long-lasting Graves disease. Study-level points and caveats: Under persistent disease, TRBV28, TRBJ1-2 and TRBJ2-5 were used preferentially.

Investigators prepared the TCR beta libraries by applying iRepertoire HTBI primers and Arm-PCR of CDR3 regions. Original handling: Identified segments across samples numbered roughly 60 TRBV and approximately 14 TRBJ. A single record per CDR3 protein comes from TCRdb applying MiXCR to the multiplex PCR reads. TCRdb's processing, not the authors', yielded these V and J calls. This table holds roughly 320,000 distinct CDR3 sequences, 16% found once. Time point meaning: newly diagnosed GD, antithyroid drugs for less than 3 months. PBMC-extracted RNA yielded the TCR library. The sample holds many counts of this clonotype. No antigen is known for it. With V trimmed by 0 bases and J by 8 bases, 3 bases remained unmatched. Germline V gene sequence: CDR1 MNHEY, CDR2 SVGEGT. The CDR3 loop spans 16 amino acids. This same sample was also part of a study on T cells in Graves' hyperthyroidism and ophthalmopathy.

Sequenced material: peripheral blood mononuclear cells (PBMCs), taken at new diagnosis, from a patient treated with antithyroid drugs. This sequence originates from a man aged 35 to 55 with Graves disease. This chain uses TRBV6-2 or TRBV6-3 with TRBJ2-1, with TRBD2 matching 14 bases. The CDR3 sequence is CASSYSTSGGAHEQFF. DNA of the CDR3: TGTGCCAGCAGTTACTCGACTAGCGGGGGGGCCCATGAGCAGTTCTTC.